This T cell receptor (beta chain) stems from a study of cytomegalovirus exposure and HLA in healthy donors. Study-wide points: Through in vitro validation, three CMV-associated chains were shown to be specific for CMV antigens.

In the PCR, 60 Vbeta and 13 Jbeta primers were used. TCRdb keeps only in-frame clones here, not all; method: immunoSEQ multiplex PCR. The table records around 180,000 clones, about four fifths of them present only once. A note on this clone: Its specificity is unknown.

The CDR3 runs 15 residues. CDR1 is SGHTA, CDR2 FQGNSA, per germline. Trimming took 1 base from V and 5 from J, leaving 15 bases between them. The chain couples TRBV7-2 to TRBJ2-7, with D tentatively TRBD2 (7 bases). The sample comprised PBMCs. This receptor was obtained from a woman aged 30 to 39 in good health and CMV-seropositive. The DNA for the CDR3 is TGTGCCAGCAGCTTAGAGACGGGGGGCTGGAACGAGCAGTACTTC. The encoded protein is CASSLETGGWNEQYF.